Shown below are 9 T cell receptor beta chains from a single sample sequenced in a study of T-cell memory formation after mild COVID-19. TCRdb reprocessed the 5' RACE reads with MiXCR, giving one entry per CDR3 protein. Among hundreds of thousands of distinct CDR3 sequences listed, roughly 18% were seen once. The sample taken for sequencing was PBMCs or a T cell subset sorted from them (not recorded which). These receptors all stem from a man younger than 35 who had mild COVID-19 (a few samples of this study predate the infection). Cell type and time point are not known.

This clonotype was counted only a few times. The V call is TRBV6-5, the J call TRBJ1-1; D might be TRBD1 (5 bases). The germline gives CDR1 MNHEY, CDR2 SVGAGI. The CDR3 is 15 residues long. Trimming left V 5 bases short and J 6 bases short, with 19 bases between. DNA for the CDR3: TGTGCCAGCAGTACGGGGACGGGTGGAGATGCTGAAGCTTTCTTT. As protein: CASSTGTGGDAEAFF.

This chain connects TRBV2 to TRBJ2-4; 7 bases match TRBD1. Germline CDR1 and CDR2: SNHLY and FYNNEI. This CDR3 comprises 13 residues. The J segment lost 6 bases and the V segment lost 6 bases, leaving 5 bases of the junction unmatched. CDR3 nucleotide sequence: TGTGCCAGCAGCCGGGACAGCGGAAACATTCAGTACTTC. This gives the protein CASSRDSGNIQYF.

The chain carries TRBV25-1 and TRBJ2-3; 8 nucleotides agree with TRBD2. Germline V gene lookup returns CDR1 MGHDK and CDR2 SYGVNS. The CDR3 has 14 residues. Trimming cost V 5 bases and J 4 bases; bases outside gene matches: 5. CDR3 amino acids: CASSQAGDADTQYF. For the CDR3, the DNA is TGTGCCAGCAGTCAAGCGGGGGATGCAGATACGCAGTATTTT. The full variable domain, in which reference TRBV25-1 and TRBJ2-3 provide the parts outside the CDR3, is EADIYQTPRYLVIGTGKKITLECSQTMGHDKMYWYQQDPGMELHLIHYSYGVNSTEKGDLSSESTVSRIRTEHFPLTLESARPSHTSQYLCASSQAGDADTQYFGPGTRLTVL.

The chain recombines TRBV5-6 with TRBJ2-7; weak D call: TRBD2 (6 bases). There are 15 residues in the CDR3. CDR1 SGHDT and CDR2 YYEEEE come from the germline V gene. The V and J ends lost 4 bases and 1 base respectively, with 15 bases between them. CDR3 loop: CASSHMEGWSYEQYV. The CDR3 DNA reads TGTGCCAGCAGCCATATGGAGGGTTGGTCCTACGAGCAGTACGTC.

This clonotype was counted between two and nine times. The chain links TRBV11-1 to TRBJ2-7; TRBD1 matches 8 bases. This CDR3 has 15 residues. The trim removed 5 bases at V and 4 bases at J, leaving 10 bases unmatched. The germline V gene encodes CDR1 SGHAT and CDR2 FQDESV (reference sequence). For the CDR3, the DNA is TGTGCCAGCAGCCTAGGGGCAGGGGGCCAGTACGAGCAGTACTTC. Translating gives CASSLGAGGQYEQYF.

The rearrangement links TRBV7-2 to TRBJ1-5; D unclear. Germline values: CDR1 SGHTA, CDR2 FQGNSA. With 5 bases removed from V and 0 bases from J, the gap between germline ends came to 11 bases. This CDR3 region has 15 residues. CDR3 sequence: CASSHKGDSNQPQHF. The CDR3 DNA sequence: TGTGCCAGCAGCCACAAGGGCGATAGCAATCAGCCCCAGCATTTT.

A few counts support this clonotype. The gene calls are TRBV7-6 and TRBJ1-1, with D possibly being TRBD1 (5 bases). The CDR3 extends over 13 amino acids. Trimming removed 5 bases at V and 5 bases at J, with 12 bases between. Germline V gives CDR1 SGHVS, CDR2 FNYEAQ. In DNA, the CDR3 is TGTGCCAGCAGCAAGGGACTGCAGACTGAAGCTTTCTTT. Its translation: CASSKGLQTEAFF.

This clonotype was counted many times. The rearrangement uses TRBV20-1 and TRBJ2-4; D unresolved. Per germline, CDR1 DFQATT and CDR2 SNEGSKA (reference sequence). Trimming stripped 5 bases from V and 6 bases from J, with 20 bases between. The CDR3 covers 15 residues. CDR3 sequence (DNA): TGCAGTGCTCCCTCTCCCCGTGATGGGCCAAACATTCAGTACTTC. Protein: CSAPSPRDGPNIQYF.

The CDR3 protein is CASSLALGQGAFGYTF. The CDR3 DNA sequence: TGCGCCAGCAGCCTGGCTTTGGGACAGGGGGCATTTGGCTACACCTTC. This sequence joins TRBV5-1 and TRBJ1-2; 12 bases are shared with TRBD1. In germline, CDR1 is SGHRS, CDR2 YFSETQ. This CDR3 is built from 16 residues. Trimming took 4 bases from V and 7 from J; bases not matched to a gene: 11.